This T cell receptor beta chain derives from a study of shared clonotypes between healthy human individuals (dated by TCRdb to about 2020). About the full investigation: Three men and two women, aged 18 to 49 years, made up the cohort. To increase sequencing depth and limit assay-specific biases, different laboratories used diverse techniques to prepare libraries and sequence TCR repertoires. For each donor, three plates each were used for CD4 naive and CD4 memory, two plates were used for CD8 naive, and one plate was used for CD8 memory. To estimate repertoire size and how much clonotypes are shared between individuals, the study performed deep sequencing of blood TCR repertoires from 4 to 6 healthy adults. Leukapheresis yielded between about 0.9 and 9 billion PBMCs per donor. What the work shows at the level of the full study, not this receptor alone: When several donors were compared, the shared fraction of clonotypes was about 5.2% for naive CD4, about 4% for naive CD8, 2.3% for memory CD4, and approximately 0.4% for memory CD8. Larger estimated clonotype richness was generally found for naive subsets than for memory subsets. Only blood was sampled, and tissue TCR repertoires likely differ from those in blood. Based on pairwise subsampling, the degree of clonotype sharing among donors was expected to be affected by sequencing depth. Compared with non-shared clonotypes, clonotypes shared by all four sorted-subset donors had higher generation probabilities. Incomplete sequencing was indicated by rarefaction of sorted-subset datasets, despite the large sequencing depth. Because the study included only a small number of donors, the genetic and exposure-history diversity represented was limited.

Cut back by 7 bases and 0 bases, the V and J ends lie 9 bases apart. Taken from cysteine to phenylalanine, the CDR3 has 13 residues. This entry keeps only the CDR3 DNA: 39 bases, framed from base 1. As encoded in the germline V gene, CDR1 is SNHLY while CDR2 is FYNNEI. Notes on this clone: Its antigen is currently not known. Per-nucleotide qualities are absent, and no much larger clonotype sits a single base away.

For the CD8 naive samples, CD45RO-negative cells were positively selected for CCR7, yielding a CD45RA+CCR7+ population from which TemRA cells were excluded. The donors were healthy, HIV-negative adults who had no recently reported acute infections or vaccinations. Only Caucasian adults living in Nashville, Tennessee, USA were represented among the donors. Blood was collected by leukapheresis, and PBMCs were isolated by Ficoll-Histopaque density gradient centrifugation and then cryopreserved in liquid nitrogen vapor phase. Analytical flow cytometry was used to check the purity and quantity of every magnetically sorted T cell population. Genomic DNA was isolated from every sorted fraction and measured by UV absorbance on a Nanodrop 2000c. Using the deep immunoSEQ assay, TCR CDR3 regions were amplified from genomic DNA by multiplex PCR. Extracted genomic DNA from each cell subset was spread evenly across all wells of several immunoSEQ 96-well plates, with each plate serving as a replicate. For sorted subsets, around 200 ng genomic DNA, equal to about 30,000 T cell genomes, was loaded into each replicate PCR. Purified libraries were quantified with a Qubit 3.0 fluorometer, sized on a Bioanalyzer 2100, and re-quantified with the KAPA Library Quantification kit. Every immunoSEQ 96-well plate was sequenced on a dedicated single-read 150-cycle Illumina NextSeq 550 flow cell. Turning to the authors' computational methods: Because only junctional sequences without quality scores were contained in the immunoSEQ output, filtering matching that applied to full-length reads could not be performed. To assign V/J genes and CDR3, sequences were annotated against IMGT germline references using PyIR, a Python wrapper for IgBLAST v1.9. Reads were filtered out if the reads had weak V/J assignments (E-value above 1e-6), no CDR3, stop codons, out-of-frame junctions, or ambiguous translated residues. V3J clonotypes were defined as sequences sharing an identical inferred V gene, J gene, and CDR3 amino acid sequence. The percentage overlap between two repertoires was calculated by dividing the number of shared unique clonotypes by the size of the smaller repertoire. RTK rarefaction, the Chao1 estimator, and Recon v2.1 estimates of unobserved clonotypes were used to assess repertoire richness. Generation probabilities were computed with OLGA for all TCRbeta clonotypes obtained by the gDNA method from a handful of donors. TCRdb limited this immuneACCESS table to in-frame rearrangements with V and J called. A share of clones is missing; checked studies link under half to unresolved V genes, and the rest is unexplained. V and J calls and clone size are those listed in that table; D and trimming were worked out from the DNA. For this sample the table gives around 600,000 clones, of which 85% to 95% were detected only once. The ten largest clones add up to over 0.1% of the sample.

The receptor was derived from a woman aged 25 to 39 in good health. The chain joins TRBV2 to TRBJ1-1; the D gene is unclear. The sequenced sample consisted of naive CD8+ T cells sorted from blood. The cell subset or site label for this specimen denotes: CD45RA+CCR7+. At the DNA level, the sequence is TGTGCCAGCAAAGTATCAATGAACACTGAAGCTTTCTTT. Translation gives CASKVSMNTEAFF.